Below, 9 T cell receptor beta chains from the same sample are listed, as sequenced in a study of shared clonotypes between healthy human individuals. Assay used: immunoSEQ multiplex PCR; TCRdb lists only in-frame clones, some missing. This sample has under 550,000 clones, with about 96% found just once. Sequenced sample: naive CD4+ T cells sorted from blood. Subset reported: CD45RA+ positively selected. The source is a woman aged 25 to 39 in good health.

V usage is TRBV5-1 and J usage is TRBJ2-3, with a tentative D call TRBD2 (5 bases). Trimming shortened V by 1 base and J by 1 base, and 13 bases separated the two germline ends. Per the germline V gene, CDR1 is SGHRS and CDR2 is YFSETQ. This CDR3 is built from 16 residues. The CDR3 protein is CASSLIEARGTDTQYF. The CDR3, as DNA: TGCGCCAGCAGCTTGATCGAGGCGCGGGGCACAGATACGCAGTATTTT. Full variable domain (missing parts from reference TRBV5-1 and TRBJ2-3): KAGVTQTPRYLIKTRGQQVTLSCSPISGHRSVSWYQQTPGQGLQFLFEYFSETQRNKGNFPGRFSGRQFSNSRSEMNVSTLELGDSALYLCASSLIEARGTDTQYFGPGTRLTVL.

The chain couples TRBV18 to TRBJ2-3; no clear D gene. The CDR3 contains 14 residues. Germline V lookup: CDR1 KGHSH, CDR2 LQKENI. Trimming took 4 bases from V and 0 from J, leaving 8 bases between them. The CDR3 reads CASSRSDSTDTQYF. The CDR3 DNA sequence: TGTGCCAGCTCACGGAGCGATAGCACAGATACGCAGTATTTT.

The V gene is TRBV18, the J gene TRBJ2-7; D not resolved. The length of the CDR3 is 14 residues. Per the germline V gene, CDR1 is KGHSH and CDR2 is LQKENI. The V and J ends lost 1 base and 5 bases respectively, with 12 bases between them. CDR3 residues: CASSPRKGLNEQYF. As DNA, the CDR3 is TGTGCCAGCTCACCACGCAAGGGTTTGAACGAGCAGTACTTC.

This clone appeared once. This sequence joins TRBV30 and TRBJ2-1; 8 nucleotides line up with TRBD2. CDR1 is GTSNPN and CDR2 is SVGIG in the germline V gene (reference sequence). The CDR3 loop spans 15 amino acids. Trimming at V came to 7 bases and at J to 2 bases, leaving 10 bases not matched to a gene. CDR3 in amino acids: CASWTGGDTYNEQFF. DNA of the CDR3: TGTGCCTCCTGGACGGGGGGGGATACCTACAATGAGCAGTTCTTC.

The chain recombines TRBV28 with TRBJ2-5; D is possibly TRBD1 (5 bases). This CDR3 region has 14 residues. Trimming shortened V by 5 bases and J by 0 bases, and 10 bases separated the two germline ends. The germline V gene has CDR1 MDHEN and CDR2 SYDVKM. CDR3 nucleotides: TGTGCCAGCAGTCCTAGGGGCTACCAAGAGACCCAGTACTTC. This translates into CASSPRGYQETQYF.

The chain uses TRBV10-3 and TRBJ2-3; TRBD2 agrees at 8 bases. Germline CDR1 and CDR2: ENHRY and SYGVKD. V dropped 4 bases and J dropped 6; count of bases not matched to a gene: 6. The CDR3 extends over 14 amino acids. The DNA for the CDR3 is TGTGCCATCAGTGTAAGCGGGAGTTTGGATACGCAGTATTTT. As protein: CAISVSGSLDTQYF.

This clone was picked up one time. The chain uses TRBV5-4 and TRBJ2-3; tentatively, D is TRBD2 (6 bases). CDR3 length equals 14 residues. Germline CDR1 is SGHNT and CDR2 is YYREEE (reference sequence). Trimming pared 6 bases from V and 0 bases from J, leaving 11 bases between. CDR3 sequence reads: CASMAGWSTDTQYF. DNA of the CDR3: TGTGCCAGCATGGCGGGATGGAGCACAGATACGCAGTATTTT.

The rearrangement uses TRBV6-6 and TRBJ2-7; D could derive from TRBD1 or TRBD2 (6 bases each). The CDR3 runs to 15 residues. With 0 bases removed from V and 2 bases from J, the gap between germline ends came to 11 bases. Germline V gives CDR1 MNHNY, CDR2 SVGAGI (reference sequence). The CDR3 protein is CASSYSSGGPYEQYF. Here the CDR3 DNA reads TGTGCCAGCAGTTACTCGTCCGGGGGCCCCTACGAGCAGTACTTC.

J is TRBJ1-1 and V is TRBV20-1, with TRBD1 matching over 9 bases. The CDR3 is 11 residues long. V lost 5 bases and J lost 10; bases outside the gene matches: 5. Germline lookup yields CDR1 DFQATT and CDR2 SNEGSKA (reference sequence). The CDR3 loop reads CSARVDRGAFF. Written as DNA, the CDR3 is TGCAGTGCTCGGGTGGACAGGGGAGCTTTCTTT.